This T cell receptor beta chain was retrieved from a study of early T cells in non-severe SARS-CoV-2 infection. Study summary: Chains from this unsorted whole-blood bulk RNA could not be paired.

This clonotype occurred many times. Antigen: not known. J lost 5 bases, V lost 1 base, and 8 bases had no gene match. The CDR3 is 16 residues long. Germline V gives CDR1 MNHNS, CDR2 SASEGT. Researchers attached unique molecular identifiers to individual cDNA molecules. TCRdb independently ran MiXCR on the 5' RACE reads; one entry per CDR3 protein. Here the sample spans some 35,000 distinct CDR3 sequences, around 5% being singletons. Findings and limits, study-wide: VDJdb matches were skewed toward anti-spike CD8 T cell responses.

The sequence came from an adult who was a healthcare worker with PCR-confirmed SARS-CoV-2 infection or an uninfected control (not recorded which). The chain has TRBV6-1 and TRBJ2-3; TRBD1 matches at 8 bases. The sequencing input was whole blood. Here the CDR3 reads CASSEGTGKLVDTQYF. CDR3 nucleotides: TGTGCCAGCAGTGAAGGGACAGGGAAGTTGGTAGATACGCAGTATTTT.